The 8 T cell receptor beta chains below come from one sample, sequenced in a study of blood T cell repertoires in COVID-19. The assay was immunoSEQ multiplex PCR, and TCRdb's table has in-frame clones only and misses some. This sample has roughly 140,000 clones, with around 86% found just once. The source material was PBMCs or T cells enriched from blood (not recorded which). All receptors come from a man in his 60s who had recovered from COVID-19.

The genes are TRBV7-9 and TRBJ2-7, with TRBD1 matching over 8 bases. The CDR3 is 13 residues long. With V trimmed by 5 bases and J by 5 bases, 5 bases remained unmatched. CDR1 and CDR2 (germline): SEHNR, FQNEAQ (reference sequence). CDR3 DNA: TGTGCCAGCAGCGACAGGGGCCAACACGAGCAGTACTTC. This codes for CASSDRGQHEQYF.

The rearrangement uses TRBV27 and TRBJ2-3; 8 nucleotides align to TRBD1. This CDR3 spans 15 amino acids. J was trimmed by 5 bases and V by 4 bases; bases with no gene match: 8. Germline-derived CDR1 and CDR2 are MNHEY and SMNVEV (reference sequence). The CDR3 protein is CASSSSTGARDTQYF. The CDR3, as DNA: TGTGCCAGCAGTTCATCGACAGGGGCGAGAGATACGCAGTATTTT.

V and J are TRBV2 and TRBJ1-1, with TRBD1 as a possible D gene (6 bases). This CDR3 is 15 amino acids long. CDR1 and CDR2 (germline): SNHLY, FYNNEI. V shed 5 bases and J shed 4 bases, with 17 bases lying between them. CDR3: CASSRGGQVVTEAFF. DNA of the CDR3: TGTGCCAGCAGTAGGGGGGGGCAGGTCGTCACTGAAGCTTTCTTT.

J is TRBJ1-1 and V is TRBV10-2, with D possibly matching TRBD1 (6 bases). V was cut by 4 bases and J by 0 bases, with 15 bases left in between. The CDR3 contains 16 residues. Germline lookup yields CDR1 WSHSY and CDR2 SAAADI. This CDR3 reads CASSAGQGFVNTEAFF. The CDR3 bases are TGCGCCAGCAGTGCGGGGCAGGGGTTCGTGAACACTGAAGCTTTCTTT.

On this clone itself: Other DNA sequences from this sample encode an identical CDR3 as well. The chain combines TRBV28 with TRBJ2-1; 8 bases match TRBD2. Germline-derived CDR1 and CDR2 are MDHEN and SYDVKM. CDR3 length equals 12 residues. V shed 5 bases, J shed 7 bases, and the junction held 1 base outside the gene matches. The CDR3, as DNA: TGTGCCAGCAGTCCGGGAGGGAATGAGCAGTTCTTC. Translating gives CASSPGGNEQFF.

This rearrangement joins TRBV18 to TRBJ1-5; 7 bases line up with TRBD1. Germline V gene sequence: CDR1 KGHSH, CDR2 LQKENI. Trimming took 3 bases from V and 0 from J; bases not matched to a gene: 5. The length of the CDR3 is 16 residues. The CDR3 region is CASSPGQPTSNQPQHF. The CDR3 nucleotides are TGTGCCAGCTCACCGGGACAGCCTACTAGCAATCAGCCCCAGCATTTT.

The chain carries TRBV5-4 and TRBJ2-2; 11 bases are a match to TRBD2. From germline, CDR1 is SGHNT and CDR2 YYREEE (reference sequence). The CDR3 length is 15 residues. The junction had 6 bases not matched to a gene; V was cut back by 5 bases and J by 6 bases. In nucleotides, the CDR3 is TGTGCCAGCAGGTCCGGGACTAGCGGAGCCGGGGAGCTGTTTTTT. Protein: CASRSGTSGAGELFF.

The gene calls are TRBV24-1 and TRBJ2-1, with 8 bases lining up with TRBD1. This CDR3 region has 16 residues. V dropped 2 bases and J dropped 9; count of bases not matched to a gene: 11. Germline lookup yields CDR1 KGHDR and CDR2 SFDVKD. The CDR3, as DNA: TGTGCCACCAGTGATTACACCGGGACAGGAAACGGTGAGCAGTTCTTC. The encoded protein is CATSDYTGTGNGEQFF.